The clone carrying this TCR beta chain was found once. The germline CDR1 and CDR2 sequences are KGHDR and SFDVKD. There are 20 residues in the CDR3. Trimming removed 8 bases from V and 1 base from J; junction bases left unmatched: 18. Using immunoSEQ multiplex PCR, the repertoire was profiled, and TCRdb retains in-frame clones only, with some absent. The sample includes about 440,000 clones, around 88% seen only once; the top ten take around 13%. The data belong to a study of blood T cell repertoires in COVID-19. This TCR was sampled from a woman aged 50 to 65 with COVID-19, enrolled during active disease. Sequences were obtained from peripheral blood. The chain carries TRBV24-1 and TRBJ1-5; 11 bases match TRBD1. In nucleotides, the CDR3 is TGTGCCACCAACTGGAGGAGAGGGACAGGGGGTTACCGAAGCAATCAGCCCCAGCATTTT. It codes for CATNWRRGTGGYRSNQPQHF.